Below, 30 T cell receptor beta chains from the same sample are listed, as sequenced in a study of control samples from healthy donors and cancer patients. Assay used: immunoSEQ multiplex PCR; TCRdb lists only in-frame clones, some missing. Among about 80,000 clones, 85% to 90% were seen once, and the ten largest hold 4.5% to 7%. What was sequenced was blood. Every receptor here comes from a man between 45 and 60 years old in good health.

The CDR3 spells CASSPTGTSNSPLHF. CDR3 in DNA: TGTGCCAGCAGCCCTACCGGGACATCGAATTCACCCCTCCACTTT. This rearrangement joins TRBV7-9 to TRBJ1-6, with D possibly being TRBD1 (6 bases). Germline lookup yields CDR1 SEHNR and CDR2 FQNEAQ (reference sequence). Trimming pared 5 bases from V and 7 bases from J, leaving 15 bases between. The CDR3 is 15 amino acids.

The DNA of the CDR3 is TGTGCCAGCAGTAACACGATGAACACTGAAGCTTTCTTT. Translation gives CASSNTMNTEAFF. The V and J genes are TRBV12-3 or TRBV12-4 and TRBJ1-1, with D unresolved. Trimming cost V 5 bases and J 0 bases, with 7 bases left between them. This CDR3 has 13 residues.

This sequence joins TRBV23-1 and TRBJ2-1, with D uncertain. TRBV23-1 qualifies as an ORF whose function is uncertain. The CDR3 is 17 amino acids. Trimming stripped 11 bases from V and 8 bases from J, with 31 bases between. CDR3 coding DNA: TGCGCCCGCCTCCGATCCGATCTCTTAAGGGTTAGCTATGAGCAGTTCTTC. Translated, it gives CARLRSDLLRVSYEQFF.

The V gene is TRBV9, the J gene TRBJ1-1; 10 bases line up with TRBD1. The V and J ends lost 2 bases and 8 bases, in that order; junction bases with no gene match: 3. Germline V gives CDR1 SGDLS, CDR2 YYNGEE. CDR3 length: 13 amino acids. The CDR3 sequence is CASSVGTGVEAFF. The DNA for the CDR3 is TGTGCCAGCAGCGTCGGGACAGGGGTCGAAGCTTTCTTT.

This rearrangement joins TRBV12-5 to TRBJ1-6; 9 bases match TRBD1. Germline V gene data show CDR1 as LGHNT and CDR2 as FRNRAP. The CDR3 contains 17 residues. The V and J ends lost 1 base and 7 bases, in that order; junction bases with no gene match: 8. CDR3 amino acids: CASGLGLTGGANSPLHF. The DNA for the CDR3 is TGTGCTAGTGGTTTGGGATTAACAGGGGGCGCGAATTCACCCCTCCACTTT. Looking up the rest from reference TRBV12-5 and TRBJ1-6 gives the full variable domain: DARVTQTPRHKVTEMGQEVTMRCQPILGHNTVFWYRQTMMQGLELLAYFRNRAPLDDSGMPKDRFSAEMPDATLATLKIQPSEPRDSAVYFCASGLGLTGGANSPLHFGNGTRLTVT.

The chain has TRBV10-2 and TRBJ2-5; TRBD2 matches at 10 bases. CDR3 length: 16 residues. Germline trimming cut 4 bases from V and 4 bases from J; bases unmatched to any gene: 9. Germline V gives CDR1 WSHSY, CDR2 SAAADI. CDR3 protein: CASSGPERGGLETQYF. The DNA of the CDR3 is TGCGCCAGCAGTGGCCCGGAGCGGGGGGGCCTAGAGACCCAGTACTTC.

V is TRBV4-1 and J is TRBJ1-2; the match to TRBD1 covers 9 bases. The CDR3 length is 13 residues. The V segment lost 1 base and the J segment 6 bases; nucleotides outside the gene matches: 0. CDR1 MGHRA and CDR2 YSYEKL come from the germline V gene. CDR3 nucleotide sequence: TGCGCCAGCAGCCAAGGGACAGGGGATGGCTACACCTTC. Its translation is CASSQGTGDGYTF.

The chain combines TRBV7-2 with TRBJ2-1, with 8 bases lining up with TRBD2. CDR3 length: 19 amino acids. The junction had 12 bases not matched to a gene; V was cut back by 1 base and J by 1 base. CDR1 is SGHTA, CDR2 FQGNSA, per germline. CDR3 bases: TGTGCCAGCAGCTTAGGATTGGGCGCGGCGGGGGGTTCCTACAATGAGCAGTTCTTC. The encoded protein is CASSLGLGAAGGSYNEQFF.

The chain recombines TRBV10-1 with TRBJ2-7; 8 bases match TRBD1. Germline lookup yields CDR1 WNHNN and CDR2 SYGVQD (reference sequence). V dropped 4 bases and J dropped 1; count of bases not matched to a gene: 3. The length of the CDR3 is 14 residues. The CDR3 protein is CASSGTGKSYEQYF. In nucleotides, the CDR3 is TGCGCCAGCAGTGGGACAGGGAAATCCTACGAGCAGTACTTC.

This rearrangement joins TRBV6-4 to TRBJ2-3; perhaps TRBD2 as D (5 bases). The CDR3 totals 14 residues. The germline CDR1 and CDR2 sequences are MRHNA and SNTAGT. V was clipped by 0 bases and J by 6 bases, with 10 bases between them. The CDR3 here is CASSDSGRGDTQYF. In DNA, the CDR3 is TGTGCCAGCAGTGACTCGGGCAGAGGGGATACGCAGTATTTT.

The chain combines TRBV5-1 with TRBJ1-1; the match to TRBD1 covers 7 bases. Germline assignment: CDR1 SGHRS and CDR2 YFSETQ. V lost 2 bases to trimming and J lost 1 base; unmatched junction nucleotides: 5. CDR3 length equals 15 residues. This CDR3 is CASSFWTGENTEAFF. CDR3 sequence (DNA): TGCGCCAGCAGCTTCTGGACAGGAGAGAACACTGAAGCTTTCTTT.

This chain joins TRBV2 and TRBJ2-3; D perhaps matches TRBD2 (6 bases). CDR1 SNHLY and CDR2 FYNNEI come from the germline V gene. This CDR3 is 15 amino acids long. V lost 2 bases to trimming and J lost 0 bases, with 9 bases between them. The CDR3 DNA follows: TGTGCCAGCAGTGAAACTAGCCCGAGCACAGATACGCAGTATTTT. Its protein is CASSETSPSTDTQYF.

This clone was recorded only once. The chain links TRBV30 to TRBJ2-1; D is unresolved. Per the germline V gene, CDR1 is GTSNPN and CDR2 is SVGIG (reference sequence). There are 15 residues in the CDR3. V was shortened by 3 bases and J by 1 base, with 13 bases between the two germline ends. In DNA form, the CDR3 reads TGTGCCTGGAGAGAGGCTCGAAGATCCTACAATGAGCAGTTCTTC. Its translation: CAWREARRSYNEQFF. The whole variable domain, remainder taken from reference TRBV30 and TRBJ2-1, is SQTIHQWPATLVQPVGSPLSLECTVEGTSNPNLYWYRQAAGRGLQLLFYSVGIGQISSEVPQNLSASRPQDRQFILSSKKLLLSDSGFYLCAWREARRSYNEQFFGPGTRLTVL.

The CDR3, as DNA: TGTGCCAGCAGTCTACCAGGGACAGGGGTCCACGAGCAGTACTTC. Translated: CASSLPGTGVHEQYF. V usage is TRBV28 and J usage is TRBJ2-7, with 10 nucleotides matching TRBD1. The CDR3 is 15 residues long. Germline V gene lookup returns CDR1 MDHEN and CDR2 SYDVKM. Trimming took 5 bases from V and 5 from J; bases not matched to a gene: 9.

The CDR3 sequence is CATSEGGLGTEAFF. CDR3 in DNA: TGTGCCACCAGTGAGGGAGGGCTGGGCACTGAAGCTTTCTTT. This chain links TRBV24-1 with TRBJ1-1, with D uncertain. CDR3 length: 14 residues. V was clipped by 4 bases and J by 4 bases, with 12 bases between them. Germline V gives CDR1 KGHDR, CDR2 SFDVKD.

The chain carries TRBV27 and TRBJ1-1; no firm D call. Deletions cut 2 bases from V and 4 bases from J, with 14 bases between. Germline V CDR1 and CDR2: MNHEY, SMNVEV (reference sequence). This CDR3 has 15 amino acids. The CDR3 here is CASSLRRGLGTEAFF. CDR3 bases: TGTGCCAGCAGTTTACGCCGGGGTCTGGGCACTGAAGCTTTCTTT.

This clone was detected only once. J is TRBJ2-2 and V is TRBV24-1; D possibly matches TRBD1 or TRBD2 (6 bases each). CDR1 and CDR2 from the germline V gene are KGHDR and SFDVKD. The V end was cut by 9 bases, the J end by 4 bases, with 20 bases between. The CDR3 contains 16 residues. CDR3: CATLAGHGTGTGELFF. The CDR3 coding sequence is TGTGCCACCCTCGCGGGACATGGGACGGGCACCGGGGAGCTGTTTTTT.

This clone was observed a few times. The chain joins TRBV11-2 to TRBJ1-3, with TRBD1 identical over 10 bases. The CDR3 covers 15 residues. Germline V lookup: CDR1 SGHAT, CDR2 FQNNGV. The junction had 2 bases not matched to a gene; V was cut back by 4 bases and J by 2 bases. The CDR3 coding sequence is TGTGCCAGCAGCTCTGACAGGGGGCCTGGAAACACCATATATTTT. Protein product: CASSSDRGPGNTIYF.

This chain joins TRBV5-6 and TRBJ2-5, with 9 bases fitting TRBD1. The CDR3 spans 13 residues. Trimming at V came to 4 bases and at J to 5 bases, leaving 3 bases not matched to a gene. In germline, CDR1 is SGHDT, CDR2 YYEEEE. CDR3 coding DNA: TGTGCCAGCAGCCGGACAGGGGTGGAGACCCAGTACTTC. This encodes CASSRTGVETQYF.

This clone was detected once. CDR3 residues: CASSIAGTGGEPPYEQYF. Here the CDR3 DNA reads TGTGCCAGTAGTATCGCAGGGACAGGGGGCGAGCCACCCTACGAGCAGTACTTC. The rearrangement joins TRBV19 to TRBJ2-7; 12 nucleotides align to TRBD1. V dropped 3 bases and J dropped 2; count of bases not matched to a gene: 11. The CDR3 is 18 amino acids. Per the germline V gene, CDR1 is LNHDA and CDR2 is SQIVND (reference sequence).

The rearrangement joins TRBV18 to TRBJ2-2, with TRBD1 identical over 8 bases. The V segment lost 4 bases and the J segment 4 bases; nucleotides outside the gene matches: 8. Looked up from germline, CDR1 is KGHSH and CDR2 is LQKENI. The CDR3 contains 16 residues. The CDR3 DNA reads as TGTGCCAGCTCACAAGATCAGGGGGCCCGCACCGGGGAGCTGTTTTTT. Translation: CASSQDQGARTGELFF.

V and J are TRBV4-1 and TRBJ2-7; D gene unclear. The germline V gene has CDR1 MGHRA and CDR2 YSYEKL. CDR3 length: 13 residues. Trimming left V 1 base short and J 0 bases short, with 4 bases between. The CDR3 nucleotides read TGCGCCAGCAGCCAAGGAGACTCCTACGAGCAGTACTTC. Translated, it gives CASSQGDSYEQYF.

CDR3 region: CASTGVGSNQPQHF. CDR3 nucleotide sequence: TGTGCCAGTACAGGGGTAGGGAGCAATCAGCCCCAGCATTTT. J is TRBJ1-5 and V is TRBV2; 7 bases are a match to TRBD1. V shed 9 bases and J 1 base; nucleotides not matched to a gene: 6. This CDR3 contains 14 residues. CDR1 and CDR2 (germline): SNHLY, FYNNEI.

This chain links TRBV27 with TRBJ1-1; D unresolved. CDR1 is MNHEY, CDR2 SMNVEV, per germline (reference sequence). Trimming took 3 bases from V and 4 from J, leaving 9 bases between them. This CDR3 contains 13 residues. CDR3 loop: CASSFGVATEAFF. CDR3 bases: TGTGCCAGCAGTTTTGGGGTGGCCACTGAAGCTTTCTTT.

The chain combines TRBV5-1 with TRBJ2-2, with D unresolved. The V gene's germline CDR1 is SGHRS and CDR2 YFSETQ. Trimming took 10 bases from V and 3 from J, leaving 10 bases between them. The length of the CDR3 is 12 residues. The CDR3 loop reads CASLTYTGELFF. The CDR3 coding sequence is TGCGCCTCGCTAACTTACACCGGGGAGCTGTTTTTT.

The chain joins TRBV7-9 to TRBJ2-1; D not certain. Trimming left V 6 bases short and J 0 bases short, with 15 bases between. The CDR3 runs 16 residues. Germline CDR1 is SEHNR and CDR2 is FQNEAQ (reference sequence). The CDR3 DNA follows: TGTGCCAGCAGGTTAAACCGCAAGGACTCCTACAATGAGCAGTTCTTC. It codes for CASRLNRKDSYNEQFF.

This chain connects TRBV6-5 to TRBJ2-2; D perhaps matches TRBD2 (5 bases). Germline CDR1 is MNHEY and CDR2 is SVGAGI. The CDR3 is made up of 16 amino acids. V was clipped by 2 bases and J by 5 bases, with 15 bases between them. The CDR3 loop is CASSYLTGRGTGELFF. Written as DNA, the CDR3 is TGTGCCAGCAGTTACCTGACCGGGCGAGGGACCGGGGAGCTGTTTTTT.

This chain links TRBV2 with TRBJ1-4; D possibly corresponds to TRBD1 (5 bases). The CDR3 has 15 amino acids. Germline CDR1 and CDR2: SNHLY and FYNNEI. Trimming removed 6 bases from V and 2 bases from J, with 13 bases in between. The CDR3 region is CASRETASTNEKLFF. The DNA of the CDR3 is TGTGCCAGCAGGGAGACAGCCTCTACTAATGAAAAACTGTTTTTT.

V gene TRBV29-1 combines with J gene TRBJ2-1; D not resolved. Germline V gene sequence: CDR1 SQVTM, CDR2 ANQGSEA. The CDR3 is 14 amino acids. Trimming pared 6 bases from V and 0 bases from J, leaving 12 bases between. The CDR3 DNA is TGCAGCGTCCTGGGCCCGAGCTCCTACAATGAGCAGTTCTTC. Translating gives CSVLGPSSYNEQFF.

The rearrangement joins TRBV6-4 to TRBJ2-3; D is ambiguous. CDR1 and CDR2 (germline): MRHNA, SNTAGT. The germline V and J ends were trimmed by 0 bases and 6 bases, with 10 bases remaining between them. The length of the CDR3 is 14 residues. The CDR3 here is CASSDSAGRDTQYF. The CDR3 nucleotides are TGTGCCAGCAGTGACTCAGCTGGCCGCGATACGCAGTATTTT.